This paragraph covers one T cell receptor (beta chain) sequence. Its antigen remains undetermined. Per-base qualities were not stored, and no clone one base away is much larger. This record belongs to a study of tumor-infiltrating lymphocytes in localized non-small cell lung cancer (dated by TCRdb to the early 2020s). Describing the broader study: The cohort covered several histologies, both smokers and never-smokers, and patients whose samples were collected after neoadjuvant chemotherapy. Each patient contributed resected tumor tissue and uninvolved lung tissue from the same patient, described as non-adjacent to the tumor. The same patients underwent several integrated assays, with TCR sequencing performed together with flow cytometry, multiplex immunofluorescence, RNA-seq, exome sequencing and proteomics. In total, the ICON cohort consisted of approximately 140 surgical patients with localized non-small cell lung cancer who had their tumors resected. For more than 45 patients, immunoSEQ T-cell fraction was compared between paired tumor and uninvolved lung. General findings and caveats noted by the study authors: The TCR-derived T-cell fraction showed no difference between the flow cytometry-defined immunotypes IM1 (good prognosis) and IM2 (poor prognosis). Because different pieces of the same tissue were used for different assays, technical variation could not be separated from intratumor heterogeneity. Consistent with immunofluorescence CD3 counts, TCRbeta sequencing supported greater T cell infiltration in tumors than in uninvolved lung tissue. Assay coverage differed among patients according to how much tissue was available, so only a subset of the cohort had TCR sequencing. No association of tumor T-cell fraction from TCR sequencing with recurrence-free survival was found (p = 0.61).

The T-cell fraction in tumor and uninvolved lung tissue was obtained from TCR sequencing using the immunoSEQ assay. The authors' pipeline ran thus. In the survival analysis, patients were divided into a high T-cell fraction group (upper tertile) and a low T-cell fraction group (lower two tertiles), and the two groups were compared using a log-rank test. Paired tumor versus uninvolved lung differences in T-cell fraction were tested with a signed-rank test. The immuneACCESS repertoire file appears here via TCRdb, limited to in-frame rearrangements. These files lack a portion of the clones; in checked studies, under half of the deficit traces to unresolved V genes, and the cause of the others is not known. That table gives V, J and clone size, and the DNA gave D and trimming. The sample contains 15,000 to 20,000 clones, under 85% of them found a single time. The ten largest clones add up to around 10% of the sample.

Spanning cysteine to phenylalanine, the CDR3 consists of 16 amino acids. Of all the DNA, just the CDR3 is kept, 48 bases in frame from base 1. The germline ends are 19 bases apart after V is trimmed by 1 base and J by 6 bases. The germline V gene supplies CDR1 SGHDN and CDR2 FVKESK. ICON enrollment began in 2016, and the last patient was enrolled in 2018. In a subcohort of 60 to 85 patients, fresh tumor and matched uninvolved tissue were collected for in-depth immune analyses, with TCR sequencing among those analyses. No cell sorting was done, and TCR sequencing was instead run on DNA isolated from bulk tissue.

This receptor was obtained from a human donor with non-small cell lung cancer. The sequence is built from TRBV14 and TRBJ2-7, with a weak D call of TRBD2 (6 bases match). Sequenced: lung tumor tissue. The CDR3 region has the sequence CASSQVRGHLRGEQYF. The DNA reads as follows: TGTGCCAGCAGCCAAGTGCGGGGCCACCTAAGAGGCGAGCAGTACTTC.